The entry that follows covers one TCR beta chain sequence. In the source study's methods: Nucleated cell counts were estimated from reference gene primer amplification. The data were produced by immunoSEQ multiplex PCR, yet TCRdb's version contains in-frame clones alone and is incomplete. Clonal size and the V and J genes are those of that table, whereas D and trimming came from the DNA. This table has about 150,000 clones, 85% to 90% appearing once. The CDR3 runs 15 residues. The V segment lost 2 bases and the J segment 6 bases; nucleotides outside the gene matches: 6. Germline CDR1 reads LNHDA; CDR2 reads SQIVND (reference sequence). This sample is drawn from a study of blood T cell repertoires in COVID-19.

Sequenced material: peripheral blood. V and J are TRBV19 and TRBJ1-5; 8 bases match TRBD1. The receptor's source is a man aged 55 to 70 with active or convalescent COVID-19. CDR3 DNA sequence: TGTGCCAGTAGTATACAGGGGGCTAAAGGTCAGCCCCAGCATTTT. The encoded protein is CASSIQGAKGQPQHF. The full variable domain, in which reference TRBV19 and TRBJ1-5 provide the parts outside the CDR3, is DGGITQSPKYLFRKEGQNVTLSCEQNLNHDAMYWYRQDPGQGLRLIYYSQIVNDFQKGDIAEGYSVSREKKESFPLTVTSAQKNPTAFYLCASSIQGAKGQPQHFGDGTRLSIL.